This TCR beta chain was observed in a study of cytomegalovirus exposure and HLA in healthy donors. General study results and limits: Clonal expansion, a later analysis showed, was greater in HLA-associated TCR beta chains than in equally common others.

Germline-derived CDR1 and CDR2 are LNHDA and SQIVND (reference sequence). The CDR3 runs to 14 residues. After removal of 5 bases from V and 3 bases from J, the junction contained 5 bases not matched to a gene. The PCR made use of 60 Vbeta and 13 Jbeta primers. The repertoire was sequenced with immunoSEQ multiplex PCR; TCRdb's copy has only in-frame clones and lacks some. The sample records about 120,000 clones, 74% being singletons. This clone was picked up a small number of times. As yet, its antigen is unknown. The chain links TRBV19 to TRBJ2-7; 9 positions match TRBD1. Sample: PBMCs. The receptor's source is a woman aged 40 to 50 in good health and CMV-seropositive. CDR3 protein: CASSDRGYIYEQYF. The CDR3, as DNA: TGTGCCAGTAGTGACAGGGGGTACATCTACGAGCAGTACTTC.